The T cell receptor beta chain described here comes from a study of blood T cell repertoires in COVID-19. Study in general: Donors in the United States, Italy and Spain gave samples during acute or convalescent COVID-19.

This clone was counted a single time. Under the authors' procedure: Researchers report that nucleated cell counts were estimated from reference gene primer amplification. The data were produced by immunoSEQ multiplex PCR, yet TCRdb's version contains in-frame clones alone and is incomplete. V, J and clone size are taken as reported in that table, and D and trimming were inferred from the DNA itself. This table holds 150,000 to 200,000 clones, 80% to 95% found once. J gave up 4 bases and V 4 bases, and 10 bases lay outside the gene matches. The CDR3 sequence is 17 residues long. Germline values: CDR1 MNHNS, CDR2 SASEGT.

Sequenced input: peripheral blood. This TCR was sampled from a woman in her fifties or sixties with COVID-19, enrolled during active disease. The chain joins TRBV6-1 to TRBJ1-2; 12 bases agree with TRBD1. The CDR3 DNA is TGTGCCAGCAGTGGTCCGGGACAGGGGGCGCAGATCTATGGCTACACCTTC. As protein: CASSGPGQGAQIYGYTF.